The 27 T cell receptor beta chains given below trace back to one sample, sequenced in a study of tumor and adjacent non-tumor tissue in lung cancer. The library came from three nested PCR rounds adapted from ARM-PCR protocols. TCRdb reanalysed the multiplex PCR reads using MiXCR and keeps one entry per CDR3 protein. The repertoire consists of 81,000 or so distinct CDR3 sequences, with 75% to 90% occurring once and the leading ten covering 13%. No cell sorting was done before RNA was extracted from the tissue. The sample comprised lung tumor tissue. These receptor sequences come from a woman in her forties or fifties with non-small cell lung cancer.

This clonotype was counted at least ten times. This may be a read error, as it is one base from a much larger clone. The V call is TRBV20-1, the J call TRBJ1-1; the D gene is possibly TRBD1 (6 bases). CDR3 length: 17 residues. Deletions cut 4 bases from V and 4 bases from J, with 25 bases between. Germline V gives CDR1 DFQATT, CDR2 SNEGSKA (reference sequence). The CDR3 here is CSAKVSGRGSWFTEAFF. The CDR3 region has the DNA TGCAGTGCTAAGGTTTCCGGCAGGGGCTCTTGGTTCACTGAAGCTTTCTTT.

V gene TRBV13 combines with J gene TRBJ1-3; a weak D match, TRBD1 (6 bases). The germline gives CDR1 PRHDT, CDR2 FYEKMQ (reference sequence). The CDR3 extends over 14 amino acids. CDR3 coding DNA: TGTGCTAGAAGCTTAGAACAGGGCCCAAACACCATATATTTT. Its translation is CARSLEQGPNTIYF.

The genes are TRBV25-1 and TRBJ1-5, with a possible D match to TRBD1 (5 bases). Trimming pared 2 bases from V and 9 bases from J, leaving 11 bases between. Germline assignment: CDR1 MGHDK and CDR2 SYGVNS. This CDR3 comprises 13 residues. The CDR3 nucleotides read TGTGCCAGCAGTGAACTCGGACATTCGCCCCAGCATTTT. Amino acid sequence: CASSELGHSPQHF.

J is TRBJ2-1 and V is TRBV20-1; D uncertain. The CDR3 extends over 13 amino acids. Germline lookup yields CDR1 DFQATT and CDR2 SNEGSKA (reference sequence). In nucleotides, the CDR3 is TGCATTACACCCTCTGGTGAGCACAATGAGCAGTTCTTC. This encodes CITPSGEHNEQFF.

The chain recombines TRBV11-2 with TRBJ2-7, with a weak D call TRBD2 (6 bases). Germline loops: CDR1 SGHAT, CDR2 FQNNGV. The CDR3 sequence is 14 residues long. V lost 5 bases to trimming and J lost 13 bases, with 24 bases between them. The CDR3 here is CASSPIAALYEQYF. The CDR3 DNA reads as TGTGCCAGCAGCCCCATAGCGGCCCTCTACGAACAATACTTC.

A note on this clonotype: One end of the junction does not line up with germline, which may come from a read error. The chain is built from TRBV20-1 and TRBJ2-7; TRBD2 is a possible D gene (6 bases). Germline V gene data show CDR1 as DFQATT and CDR2 as SNEGSKA (reference sequence). CDR3 length: 14 residues. Here the CDR3 DNA reads TGCAGTGCGGCGCCTAGCGTAACCCCCTACGAACAGTACTTC. This encodes CSAAPSVTPYEQYF.

In its sample, this clonotype ranks as medium-sized. The V call is TRBV6-2 or TRBV6-3, the J call TRBJ2-7, with 10 positions matching TRBD2. Losses at the gene ends were 3 bases for V and 7 bases for J; bases not matched to a gene: 15. CDR1 and CDR2 (germline): MNHEY, SVGEGT. This CDR3 contains 17 residues. CDR3 amino acids: CASSYPPPLAGEEEQYF. In DNA form, the CDR3 reads TGTGCCAGCAGTTATCCCCCCCCGCTAGCGGGAGAAGAAGAGCAGTACTTC.

To note about this clonotype: Because it lacks the conserved phenylalanine or tryptophan at the end, this CDR3 is likely a read error. This rearrangement joins TRBV5-4 to TRBJ2-7; 12 bases fit TRBD1. With 2 bases clipped from V and 6 bases from J, the junction kept 6 bases outside the gene matches. The length of the CDR3 is 15 residues. Germline V CDR1 and CDR2: SGHNT, YYREEE (reference sequence). The CDR3 sequence: CASSFRDRGPCEQYI. The CDR3 DNA sequence: TGTGCCAGCAGCTTTAGGGACAGGGGGCCCTGCGAGCAGTACATC.

The chain employs TRBV6-2 or TRBV6-3 and TRBJ2-1; 12 bases are a match to TRBD2. The CDR3 is made up of 15 amino acids. Germline lookup yields CDR1 MNHEY and CDR2 SVGEGT. J gave up 7 bases and V 8 bases, and 9 bases lay outside the gene matches. Here the CDR3 reads CASGSGLAGINEQFF. The CDR3 region has the DNA TGTGCCAGCGGCTCCGGACTAGCGGGAATTAATGAGCAGTTCTTC.

This clonotype has only a few counts. The chain couples TRBV20-1 to TRBJ2-5; 7 bases are shared with TRBD2. With 1 base clipped from V and 5 bases from J, the junction kept 7 bases outside the gene matches. CDR3 length: 14 amino acids. Germline V CDR1 and CDR2: DFQATT, SNEGSKA (reference sequence). The CDR3 DNA reads TGCAGTGCTAGAGTAGGGACTAACTCCGAGACCCAGTACTTC. It is translated as CSARVGTNSETQYF.

The rearrangement joins TRBV6-1 to TRBJ1-2; the D gene is possibly TRBD1 (6 bases). With 5 bases removed from V and 7 bases from J, the gap between germline ends came to 20 bases. CDR3 size: 15 residues. Germline V gene lookup returns CDR1 MNHNS and CDR2 SASEGT. CDR3 sequence: CASSRISGQGPGYTF. The CDR3 DNA follows: TGTGCCAGCAGTAGAATCAGCGGGCAGGGGCCTGGCTACACCTTC.

About this clonotype itself: Mismatch with germline at one junction end may stem from a read error. The V and J genes are TRBV11-2 and TRBJ1-1, with unresolved D. Germline V CDR1 and CDR2: SGHAT, FQNNGV. This CDR3 comprises 15 residues. The CDR3 sequence is CASSRDPSMNIEAFF. The DNA of the CDR3 is TGTGCCAGCTCACGGGATCCGTCCATGAACATTGAAGCTTTCTTT.

A few counts support this clonotype. The junction shows a germline mismatch at one end, possibly a read error. The chain joins TRBV6-5 to TRBJ2-1, with D perhaps assigned TRBD1 or TRBD2 (5 bases each). This CDR3 comprises 14 residues. Germline lookup yields CDR1 MNHEY and CDR2 SVGAGI. Here the CDR3 reads CANSYVGMRGEQFF. CDR3 coding DNA: TGTGCCAACAGTTATGTCGGGATGAGGGGTGAGCAGTTTTTC.

In its sample, this clonotype ranks as medium-sized. The chain carries TRBV10-3 and TRBJ2-7; TRBD1 matches at 9 bases. The CDR3 has 15 residues. CDR1 ENHRY and CDR2 SYGVKD come from the germline V gene. The trim removed 5 bases at V and 0 bases at J, leaving 5 bases unmatched. The CDR3 nucleotides are TGTGCCATCAGTCCCGGGACAGGGAACTCCTACGAGCAGTACTTC. It codes for CAISPGTGNSYEQYF.

Concerning this clonotype itself: A read error is possible here, since a much larger clone lies one base away. V gene TRBV24-1 combines with J gene TRBJ2-1, with D perhaps TRBD2 (6 bases). CDR1 is KGHDR, CDR2 SFDVKD, per germline. This CDR3 spans 17 amino acids. The CDR3 DNA reads TGTACCACCAGTGACTCCTTCAGCGGGCTTGGCGGCCATGAGCAGTTCTTC. This translates into CTTSDSFSGLGGHEQFF.

On this clonotype itself: In this CDR3 the conserved last residue, phenylalanine or tryptophan, is missing, so a read error is likely. This chain joins TRBV5-6 and TRBJ1-5; no definite D call. V lost 0 bases, J lost 5 bases, and 9 bases lay in between. The CDR3 covers 14 residues. In germline, CDR1 is SGHDT, CDR2 YYEEEE. The CDR3 bases are TGTGCCAGCAGCTTGGGCGGTTCGTATCAGCCCCAGCATTTG. This sequence encodes CASSLGGSYQPQHL.

In regard to this clonotype: The conserved closing phenylalanine or tryptophan is absent in this CDR3, likely reflecting a read error. The DNA is left out, because the CDR3 cannot be placed on it with certainty; the CDR3 is given as TCRdb lists it. J is TRBJ2-7 and V is TRBV6-5; the table assigns TRBD2, which was not confirmed against the DNA. The CDR3 numbers 15 amino acids, ends counted. The germline V gene encodes CDR1 MNHEY and CDR2 SVGAGI. CDR3 in amino acids: CASSYSAGVTYEQYL.

The chain links TRBV20-1 to TRBJ2-1; 7 nucleotides match TRBD1. CDR1 is DFQATT and CDR2 is SNEGSKA in the germline V gene (reference sequence). V dropped 5 bases and J dropped 8; count of bases not matched to a gene: 9. The CDR3 extends over 13 amino acids. The CDR3 nucleotides are TGCAGTGCTCCCCGGGACAGACGTGATGAGCAGTTCTTC. As protein: CSAPRDRRDEQFF.

Worth noting for this clonotype: It is likely a read error, because the conserved phenylalanine at the end of the CDR3 is missing. J is TRBJ2-1 and V is TRBV11-2; tentatively, D is TRBD2 (5 bases). V was clipped by 5 bases and J by 5 bases, with 16 bases between them. This CDR3 is built from 15 residues. The V gene's germline CDR1 is SGHAT and CDR2 FQNNGV. The CDR3 spells CASSLIARGDNEQFL. CDR3 in DNA: TGTGCCAGCAGCCTTATAGCGAGAGGAGACAATGAGCAGTTCTTG.

This chain uses TRBV6-2 or TRBV6-3 with TRBJ2-5, with unresolved D. The CDR3 runs 15 residues. The germline V gene has CDR1 MNHEY and CDR2 SVGEGT. V was pared by 2 bases and J by 3 bases, with 13 bases between. As DNA, the CDR3 is TGTGCCAGCAGTTACGATACCGGCAGCGAAGAGACCCAGTACTTC. This gives the protein CASSYDTGSEETQYF.

Points on this clonotype: The CDR3 end shows no conserved phenylalanine or tryptophan, and so a read error is likely. The limits of the CDR3 on the DNA are not certain, so only TCRdb's listed CDR3 is given. V usage is TRBV29-1 and J usage is TRBJ2-1; TRBD1, the table's D call, was not compared with the DNA. Germline V lookup: CDR1 SQVTM, CDR2 ANQGSEA. The CDR3 sequence runs 16 residues, both termini included. The CDR3 spells CSVEDLFQGASDEKFL.

About this clonotype: At one of its ends the junction is not consistent with the germline gene, which may arise from a read error. The genes are TRBV20-1 and TRBJ1-2; D is undetermined. CDR3 length equals 17 residues. Germline V CDR1 and CDR2: DFQATT, SNEGSKA (reference sequence). The CDR3 is CSARDHQRRRTFYDYTF. The DNA for the CDR3 is TGCAGTGCTAGAGATCATCAGCGCCGGAGGACTTTCTATGACTACACCTTC.

This clonotype appeared a single time. The CDR3 ends on some other residue instead of the conserved phenylalanine or tryptophan, so this is likely a read error. The gene calls are TRBV29-1 and TRBJ1-1; 11 bases map to TRBD1. V was clipped by 2 bases and J by 1 base; unmatched bases: 12. CDR3 size: 18 residues. Germline V gene data show CDR1 as SQVTM and CDR2 as ANQGSEA. The CDR3 region has the DNA TGCAGCGTTGAACGGACAGGGGGCCTAAGAACCACGAACACTGAAGCTTTCTTA. It encodes CSVERTGGLRTTNTEAFL.

On this clonotype: Because the CDR3 is missing its conserved closing phenylalanine or tryptophan, this is likely a read error. CDR3 DNA sequence: TGCAACATAGGGATTAGCGGGCAGACCCAGTACCTT. Translated, it gives CNIGISGQTQYL. The chain recombines TRBV29-1 with TRBJ2-5; 7 positions agree with TRBD2. The germline gives CDR1 SQVTM, CDR2 ANQGSEA. This CDR3 has 12 amino acids.

For this clonotype: A junction boundary mismatches the germline segment, possibly from a read error. V and J are TRBV20-1 and TRBJ2-7, with 11 bases aligning to TRBD2. Germline V lookup: CDR1 DFQATT, CDR2 SNEGSKA (reference sequence). The CDR3 length is 14 residues. CDR3 DNA: TGCAATGCTAGAGACCGGACTAGCGGGCTAAAGCTGTACTTC. Its translation is CNARDRTSGLKLYF.

This clonotype has only one observation. The chain couples TRBV12-3 or TRBV12-4 to TRBJ2-7, with D unresolved. Trimming took 9 bases from V and 0 from J, leaving 12 bases between them. The CDR3 loop spans 13 amino acids. This CDR3 is CASRQRDSYEQYF. The CDR3 nucleotides read TGTGCCAGTAGACAAAGAGACTCCTACGAGCAGTACTTC.

In its sample, this clonotype is medium-sized. The V gene is TRBV6-6, the J gene TRBJ2-7, with D tentatively TRBD1 (6 bases). CDR1 MNHNY and CDR2 SVGAGI come from the germline V gene (reference sequence). V was pared by 5 bases and J by 5 bases, with 13 bases between. The CDR3 runs 13 residues. The CDR3 spells CASSQQGSNEQYF. CDR3 nucleotides: TGTGCCAGCAGTCAACAGGGAAGTAACGAGCAGTACTTC.